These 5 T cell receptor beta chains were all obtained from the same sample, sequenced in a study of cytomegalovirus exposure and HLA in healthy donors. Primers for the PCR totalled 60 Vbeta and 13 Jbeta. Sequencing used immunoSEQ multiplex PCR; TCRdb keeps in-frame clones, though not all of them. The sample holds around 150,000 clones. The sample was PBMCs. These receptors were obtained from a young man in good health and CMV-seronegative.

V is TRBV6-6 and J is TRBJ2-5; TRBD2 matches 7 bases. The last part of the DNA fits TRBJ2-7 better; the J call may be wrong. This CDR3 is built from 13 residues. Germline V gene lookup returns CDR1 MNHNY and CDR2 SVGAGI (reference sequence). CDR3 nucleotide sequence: TGTGCCAGCAGTTACCAGCGGGACTACGAGCAGTACTTC. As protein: CASSYQRDYEQYF.

The CDR3 spells CASSPGQGSGYTF. In DNA form, the CDR3 reads TGCGCCAGCAGCCCTGGACAGGGCTCTGGCTACACCTTC. The chain combines TRBV5-1 with TRBJ1-2; TRBD1 matches 8 bases. With 4 bases clipped from V and 7 bases from J, the junction kept 6 bases outside the gene matches. Germline V gene sequence: CDR1 SGHRS, CDR2 YFSETQ. The CDR3 is 13 amino acids.

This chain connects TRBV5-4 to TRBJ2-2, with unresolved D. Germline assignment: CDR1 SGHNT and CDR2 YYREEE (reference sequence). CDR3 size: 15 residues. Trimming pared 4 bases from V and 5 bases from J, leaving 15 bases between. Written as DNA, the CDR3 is TGTGCCAGCAGCCAAACTCCCGTCCTAACCGGGGAGCTGTTTTTT. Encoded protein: CASSQTPVLTGELFF.

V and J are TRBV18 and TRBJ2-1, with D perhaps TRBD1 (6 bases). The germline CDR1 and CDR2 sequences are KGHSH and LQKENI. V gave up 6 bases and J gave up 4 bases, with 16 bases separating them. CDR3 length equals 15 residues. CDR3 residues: CASSLQGFLYNEQFF. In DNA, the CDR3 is TGTGCCAGCTCCCTTCAGGGGTTTCTTTACAATGAGCAGTTCTTC. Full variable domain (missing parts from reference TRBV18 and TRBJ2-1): NAGVMQNPRHLVRRRGQEARLRCSPMKGHSHVYWYRQLPEEGLKFMVYLQKENIIDESGMPKERFSAEFPKEGPSILRIQQVVRGDSAAYFCASSLQGFLYNEQFFGPGTRLTVL.

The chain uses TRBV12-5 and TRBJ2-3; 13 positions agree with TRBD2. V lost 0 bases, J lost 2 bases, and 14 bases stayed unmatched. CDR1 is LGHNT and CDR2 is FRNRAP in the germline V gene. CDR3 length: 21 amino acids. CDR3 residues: CASGLVRGGLAGDGLTDTQYF. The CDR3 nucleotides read TGTGCTAGTGGTTTGGTACGTGGAGGACTAGCGGGAGATGGGCTCACAGATACGCAGTATTTT.